This T cell receptor (beta chain) was identified in a study of T-cell reconstitution after alpha-beta-depleted transplantation in children. Study findings and constraints: Elevated TCRbeta diversity at day 60 was traced, in some patients, to surviving recipient T cells and thymic progenitors. T-cell numbers and diversity, one year after transplant, stemmed largely from T cells that were newly produced.

This clonotype was seen more than once but under ten times. The antigen is not known. A TCRbeta library incorporating unique molecular identifiers was prepared. TCRdb reprocessed the PCR reads via MiXCR and lists one record per CDR3 protein. The sample carries 700,000 or so distinct CDR3 sequences, around 13% recorded once. V was trimmed by 3 bases and J by 6 bases, leaving 9 bases between them. Looked up from germline, CDR1 is LNHNV and CDR2 is YYDKDF (reference sequence). The CDR3 totals 13 residues. The source of this sequence is a girl aged 2 to 10 with congenital amegakaryocytic thrombocytopenia, due to receive a stem cell transplant. The V call is TRBV15, the J call TRBJ1-5; D ambiguous. The specimen comprised PBMCs, sampled before TCRalphabeta/CD19-depleted stem cell transplant. The CDR3 nucleotides read TGTGCCACCAGCAGCCCGGCCGGTCAGCCCCAGCATTTT. Translated, it gives CATSSPAGQPQHF.